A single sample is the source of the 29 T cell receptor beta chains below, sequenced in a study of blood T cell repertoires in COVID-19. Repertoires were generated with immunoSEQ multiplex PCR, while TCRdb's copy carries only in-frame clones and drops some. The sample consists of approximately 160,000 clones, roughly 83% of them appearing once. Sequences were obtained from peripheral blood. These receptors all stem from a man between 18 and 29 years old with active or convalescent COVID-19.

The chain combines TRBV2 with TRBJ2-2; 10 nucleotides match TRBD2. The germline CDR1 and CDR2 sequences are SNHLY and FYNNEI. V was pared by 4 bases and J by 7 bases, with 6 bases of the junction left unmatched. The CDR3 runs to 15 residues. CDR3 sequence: CASSVLAGVNGELFF. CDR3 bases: TGTGCCAGCAGTGTTCTAGCGGGAGTAAACGGGGAGCTGTTTTTT.

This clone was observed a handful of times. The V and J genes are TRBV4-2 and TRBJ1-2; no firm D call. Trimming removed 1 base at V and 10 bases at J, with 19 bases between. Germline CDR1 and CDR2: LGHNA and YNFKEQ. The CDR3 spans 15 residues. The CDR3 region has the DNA TGTGCCAGCAGCCAAGGAGACAAAAAGAACCCCTTCTACACCTTC. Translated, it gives CASSQGDKKNPFYTF.

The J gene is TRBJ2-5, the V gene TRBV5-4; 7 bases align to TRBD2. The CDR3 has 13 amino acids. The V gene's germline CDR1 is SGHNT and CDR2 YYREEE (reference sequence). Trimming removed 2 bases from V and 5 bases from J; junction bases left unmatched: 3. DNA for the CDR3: TGTGCCAGCAGCTTCGGACTAGTGGAGACCCAGTACTTC. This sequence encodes CASSFGLVETQYF. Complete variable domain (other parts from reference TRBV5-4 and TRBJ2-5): ETGVTQSPTHLIKTRGQQVTLRCSSQSGHNTVSWYQQALGQGPQFIFQYYREEENGRGNFPPRFSGLQFPNYSSELNVNALELDDSALYLCASSFGLVETQYFGPGTRLLVL.

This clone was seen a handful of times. The chain's CDR3 is CASSPSTGGKTNYGYTF. The CDR3 DNA follows: TGTGCCAGCAGTCCATCGACAGGGGGGAAGACTAACTATGGCTACACCTTC. The chain has TRBV28 and TRBJ1-2; 9 bases line up with TRBD1. V gave up 5 bases and J gave up 0 bases; unmatched junction bases: 10. From germline, CDR1 is MDHEN and CDR2 SYDVKM. The CDR3 has 17 residues.

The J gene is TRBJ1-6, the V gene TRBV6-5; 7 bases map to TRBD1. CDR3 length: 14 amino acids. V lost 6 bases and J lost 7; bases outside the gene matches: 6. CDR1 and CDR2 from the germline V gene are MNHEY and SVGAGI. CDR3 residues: CASSPRDRNSPLHF. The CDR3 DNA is TGTGCCAGCAGCCCCCGGGACAGAAATTCACCCCTCCACTTT.

CDR3 bases: TGCAGCGTTGATCGCAGGGTTGGCTACACCTTC. It is translated as CSVDRRVGYTF. The chain links TRBV29-1 to TRBJ1-2; perhaps TRBD1 as D (5 bases). Germline V gives CDR1 SQVTM, CDR2 ANQGSEA. Trimming removed 3 bases at V and 7 bases at J, with 9 bases between. The CDR3 runs to 11 residues.

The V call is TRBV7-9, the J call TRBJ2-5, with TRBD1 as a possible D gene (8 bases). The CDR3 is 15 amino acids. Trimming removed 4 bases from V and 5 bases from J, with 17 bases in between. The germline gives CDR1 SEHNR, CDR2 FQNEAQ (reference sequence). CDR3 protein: CASSSTDRGGETQYF. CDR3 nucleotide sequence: TGTGCCAGCAGCTCGACTGACAGGGGAGGGGAGACCCAGTACTTC.

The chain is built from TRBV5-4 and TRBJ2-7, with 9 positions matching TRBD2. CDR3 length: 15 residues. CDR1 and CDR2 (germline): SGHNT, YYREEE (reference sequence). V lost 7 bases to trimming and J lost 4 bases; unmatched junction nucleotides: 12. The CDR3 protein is CASSRRASGKYEQYF. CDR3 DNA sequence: TGTGCCAGCTCCCGGCGGGCTAGCGGGAAATACGAGCAGTACTTC.

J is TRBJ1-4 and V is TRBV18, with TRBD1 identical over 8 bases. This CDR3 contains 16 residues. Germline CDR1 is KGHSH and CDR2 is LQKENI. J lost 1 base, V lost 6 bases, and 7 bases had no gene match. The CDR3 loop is CASSIRDRQTNEKLFF. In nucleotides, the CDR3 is TGTGCCAGCTCCATCAGGGACAGGCAAACTAATGAAAAACTGTTTTTT.

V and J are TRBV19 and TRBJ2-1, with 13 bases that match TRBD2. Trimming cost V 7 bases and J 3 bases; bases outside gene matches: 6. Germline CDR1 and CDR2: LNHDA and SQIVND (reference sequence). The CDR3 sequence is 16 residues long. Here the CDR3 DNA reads TGTGCCAGTACCCAGGGACTAGCGGGGTTCTACAATGAGCAGTTCTTC. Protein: CASTQGLAGFYNEQFF.

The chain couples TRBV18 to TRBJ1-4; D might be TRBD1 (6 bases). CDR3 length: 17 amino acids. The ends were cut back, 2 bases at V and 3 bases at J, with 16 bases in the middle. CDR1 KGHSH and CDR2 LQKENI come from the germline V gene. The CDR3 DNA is TGTGCCAGCTCACCAGGAGGAGGGGGGGCTCCTAATGAAAAACTGTTTTTT. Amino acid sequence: CASSPGGGGAPNEKLFF. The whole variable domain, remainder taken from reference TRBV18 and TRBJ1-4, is NAGVMQNPRHLVRRRGQEARLRCSPMKGHSHVYWYRQLPEEGLKFMVYLQKENIIDESGMPKERFSAEFPKEGPSILRIQQVVRGDSAAYFCASSPGGGGAPNEKLFFGSGTQLSVL.

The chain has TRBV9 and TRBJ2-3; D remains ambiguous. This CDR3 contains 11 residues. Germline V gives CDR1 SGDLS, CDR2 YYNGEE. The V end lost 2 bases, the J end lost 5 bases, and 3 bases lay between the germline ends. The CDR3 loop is CASSVRDTQYF. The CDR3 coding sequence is TGTGCCAGCAGCGTTAGAGATACGCAGTATTTT.

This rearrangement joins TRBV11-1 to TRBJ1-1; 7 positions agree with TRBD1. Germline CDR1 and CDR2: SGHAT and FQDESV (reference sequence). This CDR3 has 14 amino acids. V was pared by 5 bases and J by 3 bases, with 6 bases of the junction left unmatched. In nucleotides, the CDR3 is TGTGCCAGCAGCCCGGACAGGCAGTACACTGAAGCTTTCTTT. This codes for CASSPDRQYTEAFF.

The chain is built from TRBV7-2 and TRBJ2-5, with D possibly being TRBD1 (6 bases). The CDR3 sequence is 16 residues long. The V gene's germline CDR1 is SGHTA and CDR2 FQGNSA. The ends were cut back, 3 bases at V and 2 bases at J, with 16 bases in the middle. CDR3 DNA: TGTGCCAGCAGCTTTCGAAACAAACAGGGTCAAGAGACCCAGTACTTC. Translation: CASSFRNKQGQETQYF.

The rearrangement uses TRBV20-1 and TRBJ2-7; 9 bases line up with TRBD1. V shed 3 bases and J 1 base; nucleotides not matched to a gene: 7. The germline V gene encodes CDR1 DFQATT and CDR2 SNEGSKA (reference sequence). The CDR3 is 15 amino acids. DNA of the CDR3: TGCAGTGCTAGTCGAACAGGGGGCCGATCCTACGAGCAGTACTTC. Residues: CSASRTGGRSYEQYF.

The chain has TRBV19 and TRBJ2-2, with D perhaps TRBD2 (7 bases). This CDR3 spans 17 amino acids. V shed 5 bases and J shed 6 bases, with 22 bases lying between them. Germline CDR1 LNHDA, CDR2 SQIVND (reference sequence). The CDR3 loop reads CASSSDWEGERAGELFF. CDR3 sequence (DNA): TGTGCCAGTAGTTCCGACTGGGAGGGGGAGAGGGCCGGGGAGCTGTTTTTT.

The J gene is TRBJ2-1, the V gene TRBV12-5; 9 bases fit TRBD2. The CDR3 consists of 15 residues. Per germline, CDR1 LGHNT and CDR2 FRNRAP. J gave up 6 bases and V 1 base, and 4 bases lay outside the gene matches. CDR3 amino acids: CASGLGSGGLNEQFF. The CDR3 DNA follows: TGTGCTAGTGGTTTGGGTAGCGGGGGCCTCAATGAGCAGTTCTTC.

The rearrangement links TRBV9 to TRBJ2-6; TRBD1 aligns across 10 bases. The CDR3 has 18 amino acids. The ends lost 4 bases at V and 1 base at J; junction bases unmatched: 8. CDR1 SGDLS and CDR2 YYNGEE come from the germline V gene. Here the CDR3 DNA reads TGTGCCAGCAGCAGCTCCGGGACAGGGGTATCTGGGGCCAACGTCCTGACTTTC. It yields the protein CASSSSGTGVSGANVLTF.

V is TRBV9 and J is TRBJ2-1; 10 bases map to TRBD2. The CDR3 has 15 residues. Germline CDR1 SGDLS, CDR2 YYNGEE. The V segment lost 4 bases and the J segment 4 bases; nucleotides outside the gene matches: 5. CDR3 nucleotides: TGTGCCAGCAGCCCCCGGACTAGCGGATACAATGAGCAGTTCTTC. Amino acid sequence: CASSPRTSGYNEQFF.

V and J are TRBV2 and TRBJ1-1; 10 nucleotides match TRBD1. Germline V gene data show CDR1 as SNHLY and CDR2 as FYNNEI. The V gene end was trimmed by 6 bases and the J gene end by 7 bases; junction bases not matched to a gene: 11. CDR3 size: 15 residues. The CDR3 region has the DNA TGTGCCAGCAGAGGCCGGACAGGGGGAGTGGGTGAAGCTTTCTTT. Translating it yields CASRGRTGGVGEAFF.

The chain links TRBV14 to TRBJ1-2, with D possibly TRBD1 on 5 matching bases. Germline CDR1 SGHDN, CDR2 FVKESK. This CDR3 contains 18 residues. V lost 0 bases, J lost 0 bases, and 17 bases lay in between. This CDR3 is CASSQDWGPGWANYGYTF. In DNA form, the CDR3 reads TGTGCCAGCAGCCAAGATTGGGGCCCAGGATGGGCTAACTATGGCTACACCTTC.

The CDR3 spells CSASKHRAAGNTIYF. The DNA for the CDR3 is TGCAGTGCTAGTAAACACAGGGCCGCTGGAAACACCATATATTTT. The gene calls are TRBV20-1 and TRBJ1-3, with D tentatively TRBD1 (6 bases). V was trimmed by 3 bases and J by 2 bases, leaving 14 bases between them. This CDR3 has 15 amino acids. CDR1 DFQATT and CDR2 SNEGSKA come from the germline V gene (reference sequence).

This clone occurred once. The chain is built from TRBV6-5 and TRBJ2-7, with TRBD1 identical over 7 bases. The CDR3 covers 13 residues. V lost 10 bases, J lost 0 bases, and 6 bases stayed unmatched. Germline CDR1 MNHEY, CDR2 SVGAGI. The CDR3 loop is CATKTGSSYEQYF. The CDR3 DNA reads TGTGCCACCAAGACAGGGAGCTCCTACGAGCAGTACTTC.

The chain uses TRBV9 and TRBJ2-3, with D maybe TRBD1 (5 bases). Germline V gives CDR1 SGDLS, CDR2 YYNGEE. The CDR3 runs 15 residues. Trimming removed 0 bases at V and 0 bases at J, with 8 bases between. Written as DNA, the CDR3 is TGTGCCAGCAGCGTAGGGGGCTACAGCACAGATACGCAGTATTTT. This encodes CASSVGGYSTDTQYF.

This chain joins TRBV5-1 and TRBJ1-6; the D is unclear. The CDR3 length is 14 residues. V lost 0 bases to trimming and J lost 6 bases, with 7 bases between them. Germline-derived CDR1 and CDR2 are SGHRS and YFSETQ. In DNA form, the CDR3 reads TGCGCCAGCAGCTTGGTGGCTGCTAATTCACCCCTCCACTTT. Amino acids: CASSLVAANSPLHF.

In DNA form, the CDR3 reads TGCGCCAGCAGCTGGACTAGCGCCGGGACCGGGGAGCTGTTTTTT. Amino acids: CASSWTSAGTGELFF. The rearrangement joins TRBV5-1 to TRBJ2-2, with 9 bases matching TRBD2. With 3 bases clipped from V and 5 bases from J, the junction kept 5 bases outside the gene matches. Germline V gene lookup returns CDR1 SGHRS and CDR2 YFSETQ. The CDR3 is made up of 15 amino acids.

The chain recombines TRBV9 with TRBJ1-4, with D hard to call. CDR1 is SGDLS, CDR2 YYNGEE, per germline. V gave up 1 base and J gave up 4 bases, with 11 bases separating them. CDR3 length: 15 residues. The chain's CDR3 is CASSVQLGNNEKLFF. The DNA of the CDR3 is TGTGCCAGCAGCGTACAATTGGGCAATAATGAAAAACTGTTTTTT.

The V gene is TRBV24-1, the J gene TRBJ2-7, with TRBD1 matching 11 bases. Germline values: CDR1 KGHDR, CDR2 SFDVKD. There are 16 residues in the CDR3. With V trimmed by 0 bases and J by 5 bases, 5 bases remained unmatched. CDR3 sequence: CATSDLQDRGPHEQYF. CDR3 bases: TGTGCCACCAGTGATTTGCAGGACAGGGGGCCTCACGAGCAGTACTTC.

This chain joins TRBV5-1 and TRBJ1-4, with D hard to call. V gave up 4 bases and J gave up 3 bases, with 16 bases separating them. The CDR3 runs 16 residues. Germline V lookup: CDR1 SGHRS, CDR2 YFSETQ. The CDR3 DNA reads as TGCGCCAGCAGCCCCGCCCTACAGACGGCTAATGAAAAACTGTTTTTT. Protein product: CASSPALQTANEKLFF. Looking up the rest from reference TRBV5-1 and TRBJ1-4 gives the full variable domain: KAGVTQTPRYLIKTRGQQVTLSCSPISGHRSVSWYQQTPGQGLQFLFEYFSETQRNKGNFPGRFSGRQFSNSRSEMNVSTLELGDSALYLCASSPALQTANEKLFFGSGTQLSVL.